This T cell receptor beta chain was captured by sequencing in a study of cytomegalovirus exposure and HLA in healthy donors. 60 Vbeta and 13 Jbeta primers were used in PCR. Sequencing used immunoSEQ multiplex PCR; TCRdb keeps in-frame clones, though not all of them. The data contain some 130,000 clones, 70% to 80% of them seen just once; the ten biggest clones take up 6.5%. Germline V gene lookup returns CDR1 SGDLS and CDR2 YYNGEE. This CDR3 is built from 16 residues. The V gene end was trimmed by 3 bases and the J gene end by 2 bases; junction bases not matched to a gene: 5. Sequencing was carried out using PBMCs. The clonotype was recovered from a middle-aged man in good health and CMV-seropositive. The chain carries TRBV9 and TRBJ2-3, with 11 bases fitting TRBD2. The CDR3 reads CASSARLAGSTDTQYF. The CDR3 coding sequence is TGTGCCAGCAGCGCCAGACTAGCGGGATCCACAGATACGCAGTATTTT.